This is a list of T cell receptor beta chains from one sample in a study of Tregs in tolerant kidney transplant recipients. The table came from immunoSEQ multiplex PCR; TCRdb's copy has only in-frame clones and leaves some out. Here the sample spans approximately 20,000 clones, over 75% being singletons. Material: CD8+ T cells from blood (PBMCs), obtained 6 months after the transplant. The receptors originated from a human patient who received a combined kidney and bone marrow transplant. Some T cells may possibly be graft donor cells. Both conserved end residues are part of each CDR3. The D gene is left open where the match is weak. For some rows the clone size is stated as once, few or many, or as a class when expanded; others skip it.

TRBV30	NA	NA	TRBJ2-7	TGTGCCTGGAGTATCTACTACGAGCAGTACTTC	CAWSIYYEQYF
TRBV28	NA	NA	TRBJ1-2	TGTGCCAGCAAGAACAGGGTAGACTATGGCTACACCTTC	CASKNRVDYGYTF
TRBV6-5	TRBD1	once	TRBJ1-2	TGTGCCAGCAGTTACTCGACAGGGTACGGCTACACCTTC	CASSYSTGYGYTF
TRBV7-9	TRBD2	NA	TRBJ2-1	TGTGCCAGCAGCTTAGCCCCTAGCGGGGTTGAGCAGTTCTTC	CASSLAPSGVEQFF
TRBV7-8	NA	NA	TRBJ2-2	TGTGCCAGCAGCTTATACCCTGGCCGGGAGCTGTTTTTT	CASSLYPGRELFF
TRBV4-2	NA	few	TRBJ2-3	TGTGCCAGCAGCCAAGTGGGGGGACCCACAGATACGCAGTATTTT	CASSQVGGPTDTQYF
TRBV7-9	NA	NA	TRBJ2-7	TGTGCCAGCAGCCCTCCGTCCGGTTCCAACGAGCAGTACTTC	CASSPPSGSNEQYF
TRBV4-3	TRBD2	NA	TRBJ2-7	TGCGCCAGCAGCGCACCGGGAGGGCGGGACTACGAGCAGTACTTC	CASSAPGGRDYEQYF
TRBV7-9	NA	NA	TRBJ2-7	TGTGCCAGCAGCTTAGAGGTTGCGTCGAACGGGGGCGAGCAGTACTTC	CASSLEVASNGGEQYF
TRBV11-2	TRBD1	NA	TRBJ2-7	TGTGCCAGCAGCTTAGTGGGACAGATCGCCTACGAGCAGTACTTC	CASSLVGQIAYEQYF
TRBV5-8	TRBD1	NA	TRBJ2-7	TGTGCCAGCAGCTTGGAACAGGGGGCAGGCTACGAGCAGTACTTC	CASSLEQGAGYEQYF
TRBV7-9	TRBD2	NA	TRBJ2-7	TGTGCCAGCAGCTTACCTAGCGGGATTGTGAACTACGAGCAGTACTTC	CASSLPSGIVNYEQYF
TRBV7-9	NA	NA	TRBJ2-7	TGTGCCAGCAGCACAATGAGACAGGCTGGTTTCGACGAGCAGTACTTC	CASSTMRQAGFDEQYF
TRBV2	NA	few	TRBJ2-1	TGTGCCACCGAACTAGGTGGCAATGAGCAGTTCTTC	CATELGGNEQFF
TRBV7-2	TRBD2	NA	TRBJ2-7	TGTGCCAGCAGCTTGACGACTAGCACCGACGAGCAGTACTTC	CASSLTTSTDEQYF
TRBV4-1	NA	few	TRBJ1-3	TGCGCCAGCAGCCAAGATCACGGGGGCTCTGGAAACACCATATATTTT	CASSQDHGGSGNTIYF
TRBV4-3	TRBD2	NA	TRBJ2-7	TGCGCCAGCAGCCAAGCAGTAGCGGGAGGCCGGGGCTACGAGCAGTACTTC	CASSQAVAGGRGYEQYF
TRBV28	NA	NA	TRBJ2-7	TGTGCCAGCAGTTTTTATAGCGCCGGCGAGCAGTACTTC	CASSFYSAGEQYF
TRBV7-3	TRBD1	NA	TRBJ2-6	TGTGCCAGCAGCGGGACAGGGGGCGGCCCTGCAGGGGCCAACGTCCTGACTTTC	CASSGTGGGPAGANVLTF
TRBV10-2	TRBD1	NA	TRBJ2-7	TGCGCCAGCAGTGAGTCGACAGGGGTGAACGAGCAGTACTTC	CASSESTGVNEQYF
TRBV10-3	NA	NA	TRBJ1-5	TGTGCCATCAGTGAGTCGGACATTAGCAATCAGCCCCAGCATTTT	CAISESDISNQPQHF
TRBV5-6	NA	NA	TRBJ2-3	TGTGCCAGCAGCTTGGCCCCGGGGGGCGCAGATACGCAGTATTTT	CASSLAPGGADTQYF
TRBV9	NA	NA	TRBJ1-5	TGTGCCAGCAGCGTAGGAGGGGGAAATCAGCCCCAGCATTTT	CASSVGGGNQPQHF
TRBV28	NA	once	TRBJ2-1	TGTGCCAGCAGTTTTAGGCAGGGAACGTCCTACAATGAGCAGTTCTTC	CASSFRQGTSYNEQFF
TRBV11-2	NA	NA	TRBJ2-1	TGTGCCAGCAGACCAATTACTAGCATTGAGCAGTTCTTC	CASRPITSIEQFF
TRBV6-6	TRBD2	NA	TRBJ2-7	TGTGCCAGCAGTTACGAGCGGGGGGGCCCCTACGAGCAGTACTTC	CASSYERGGPYEQYF